Below, 10 T cell receptor beta chains from the same sample are listed, as sequenced in a study of PD-1 blockade in classical Hodgkin lymphoma. As to time point: cycle 4 day 1 (C4D1), after around six weeks of nivolumab. Each of the patients experienced relapse following autologous stem cell transplantation, and their brentuximab vedotin exposure differed. The method was immunoSEQ multiplex PCR; TCRdb's version includes in-frame clones alone and lacks a portion of them. The sample yields 85,000 to 90,000 clones, just over 90% seen once. The specimen was peripheral blood mononuclear cells (PBMCs), collected before the fourth cycle of nivolumab. These receptors all stem from a human donor with classical Hodgkin lymphoma.

The chain recombines TRBV7-9 with TRBJ2-3; no clear D. Germline V lookup: CDR1 SEHNR, CDR2 FQNEAQ (reference sequence). The CDR3 is 12 residues long. V gave up 11 bases and J gave up 4 bases, with 13 bases separating them. The CDR3 DNA reads TGTGCCGGATACGGGCGCCCAGATACGCAGTATTTT. It encodes CAGYGRPDTQYF.

This clone was recorded a few times. This rearrangement joins TRBV30 to TRBJ1-5; D is ambiguous. Germline CDR1 reads GTSNPN; CDR2 reads SVGIG (reference sequence). The CDR3 sequence is 17 residues long. Trimming took off 4 bases at V and 3 bases at J, with 22 bases between the two ends. The CDR3 nucleotides are TGTGCCTGGAATCCAAAAGCGGGATTCGGGGACAATCAGCCCCAGCATTTT. Translating it yields CAWNPKAGFGDNQPQHF. Using reference TRBV30 and TRBJ1-5 for the parts outside the CDR3, the full variable domain is SQTIHQWPATLVQPVGSPLSLECTVEGTSNPNLYWYRQAAGRGLQLLFYSVGIGQISSEVPQNLSASRPQDRQFILSSKKLLLSDSGFYLCAWNPKAGFGDNQPQHFGDGTRLSIL.

The chain couples TRBV30 to TRBJ1-2; D call uncertain. Germline CDR1 and CDR2: GTSNPN and SVGIG (reference sequence). With 0 bases removed from V and 3 bases from J, the gap between germline ends came to 11 bases. This CDR3 contains 14 residues. CDR3 sequence: CAWSVGILHYGYTF. Written as DNA, the CDR3 is TGTGCCTGGAGTGTAGGTATATTACACTATGGCTACACCTTC.

The chain joins TRBV5-8 to TRBJ2-2; D is unclear. The germline V gene encodes CDR1 SGHTS and CDR2 YDEGEE. The CDR3 covers 16 residues. Trimming pared 4 bases from V and 0 bases from J, leaving 13 bases between. The CDR3 DNA reads as TGTGCCAGCAGCCAAGAACGAACGTCGAACACCGGGGAGCTGTTTTTT. Translation: CASSQERTSNTGELFF.

V is TRBV19 and J is TRBJ1-4; D not certain. This CDR3 is built from 14 residues. CDR1 and CDR2 from the germline V gene are LNHDA and SQIVND (reference sequence). Trimming took 7 bases from V and 0 from J, leaving 9 bases between them. CDR3 sequence (DNA): TGTGCCAGTAAAGTGCTTGCAACTAATGAAAAACTGTTTTTT. Its translation is CASKVLATNEKLFF.

The V gene is TRBV18, the J gene TRBJ2-5; the D gene is possibly TRBD2 (7 bases). V was shortened by 3 bases and J by 1 base, with 12 bases between the two germline ends. The CDR3 totals 15 residues. CDR1 and CDR2 (germline): KGHSH, LQKENI. The CDR3 coding sequence is TGTGCCAGCTCACCCGTCGGGGGGCTCCAAGAGACCCAGTACTTC. The encoded protein is CASSPVGGLQETQYF.

This sequence joins TRBV7-8 and TRBJ2-2; 10 bases fit TRBD1. After removal of 1 base from V and 4 bases from J, the junction contained 9 bases not matched to a gene. In germline, CDR1 is SGHVS, CDR2 FQNEAQ. The CDR3 has 18 amino acids. CDR3 loop: CASSLGIDRGRSTGELFF. The CDR3 nucleotides read TGTGCCAGCAGCTTAGGGATCGACAGGGGGCGCAGCACCGGGGAGCTGTTTTTT.

The rearrangement links TRBV7-3 to TRBJ2-1, with 14 bases lining up with TRBD2. Losses at the gene ends were 5 bases for V and 8 bases for J; bases not matched to a gene: 5. CDR1 SGHTA and CDR2 FQGTGA come from the germline V gene. This CDR3 spans 15 amino acids. The CDR3 spells CASSPRLAGGYEQFF. The DNA of the CDR3 is TGTGCCAGCAGCCCTCGACTAGCGGGGGGGTATGAGCAGTTCTTC.

The gene calls are TRBV9 and TRBJ2-7; D possibly matches TRBD1 or TRBD2 (5 bases each). This CDR3 region has 15 residues. The V and J ends lost 4 bases and 0 bases respectively, with 14 bases between them. Germline assignment: CDR1 SGDLS and CDR2 YYNGEE. This CDR3 reads CASSPGSTGSYEQYF. CDR3 in DNA: TGTGCCAGCAGCCCGGGGAGTACAGGCTCCTACGAGCAGTACTTC.

The CDR3, as DNA: TGTGCCAGCAGCTACGGACAGGGGGGTCGGAACACTGAAGCTTTCTTT. This sequence encodes CASSYGQGGRNTEAFF. V is TRBV5-6 and J is TRBJ1-1; 10 nucleotides align to TRBD1. CDR1 SGHDT and CDR2 YYEEEE come from the germline V gene. V dropped 3 bases and J dropped 1; count of bases not matched to a gene: 6. The CDR3 has 16 residues.